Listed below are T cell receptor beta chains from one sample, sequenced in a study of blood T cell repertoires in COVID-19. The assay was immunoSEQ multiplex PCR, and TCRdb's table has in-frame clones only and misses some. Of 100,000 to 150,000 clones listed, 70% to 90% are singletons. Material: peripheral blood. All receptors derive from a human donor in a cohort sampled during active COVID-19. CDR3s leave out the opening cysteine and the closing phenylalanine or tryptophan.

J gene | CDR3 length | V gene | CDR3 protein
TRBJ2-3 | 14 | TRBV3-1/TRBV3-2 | ASSQPRTGNTDTQY
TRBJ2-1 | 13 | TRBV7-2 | ASSTPPGGSYEQF
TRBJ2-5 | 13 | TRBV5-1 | ASSLDRGLAETQY
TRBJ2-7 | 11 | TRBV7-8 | ASSWGGLYEQY
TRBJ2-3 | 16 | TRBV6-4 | ASSDSAGGGPSTDTQY
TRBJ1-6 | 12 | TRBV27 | ASRPGGYNSPLH
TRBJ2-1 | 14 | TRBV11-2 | ASSSRLAGGPHEQF
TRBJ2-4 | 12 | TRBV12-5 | ASGLSLAKNIQY
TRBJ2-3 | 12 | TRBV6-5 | ASSYSTDTDTQY
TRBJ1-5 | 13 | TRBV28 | ASSLDRGEFQPQH
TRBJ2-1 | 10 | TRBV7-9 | ASSWTNNEQF
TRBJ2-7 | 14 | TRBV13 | ASSGGWIAGSYEQY
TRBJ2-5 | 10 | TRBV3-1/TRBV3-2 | ASSPGSVTQY
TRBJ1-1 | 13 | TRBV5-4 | ASSATGAMNTEAF
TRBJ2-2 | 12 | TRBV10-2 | ASSESEETGELF
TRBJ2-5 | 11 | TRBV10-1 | ASSATVQETQY
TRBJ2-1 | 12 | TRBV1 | TSSQDQGYNEQF
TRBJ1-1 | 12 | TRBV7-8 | ASSTDRGNTEAF
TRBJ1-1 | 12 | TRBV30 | AWIGGSKNTEAF
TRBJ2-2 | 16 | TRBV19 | ASSIVAGLAGRTGELF
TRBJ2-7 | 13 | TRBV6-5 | ASSYADREFNEQY
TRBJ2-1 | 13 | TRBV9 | ASSVGTNSYNEQF
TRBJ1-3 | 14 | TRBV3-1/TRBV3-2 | ASSQGGSLSGNTIY
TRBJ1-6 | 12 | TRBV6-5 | ASSYSGGNSPLH
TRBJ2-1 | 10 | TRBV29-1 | SVGRQHNEQF
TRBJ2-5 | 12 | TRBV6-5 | ASRPDGGGWTQY